The rows below give T cell receptor beta chains drawn from one sample of a study of blood T cells in healthy people across ages. TCRdb re-derived calls from the 5' RACE reads in MiXCR, one entry per CDR3 protein. The profile shows 600,000 to 650,000 distinct CDR3 sequences, 58% of them singletons. The material sequenced was blood. The receptors originated from a man between 60 and 70 years old in good health. Each CDR3 is given without its conserved first and last residue. Each record gives: V gene, CDR3 protein.

V: TRBV5-1; CDR3: ASSDGTVEKLF
V: TRBV20-1; CDR3: SASTGNQPQH
V: TRBV20-1; CDR3: SAEGGSYEQY
V: TRBV6-1; CDR3: ASTGTGTEAF
V: TRBV9; CDR3: ASSVNRGLGTGELF
V: TRBV20-1; CDR3: SAKDPGRRNEQY
V: TRBV18; CDR3: ASSPGTGGAGANVLT
V: TRBV20-1; CDR3: SASHDSWVGSGANVLT
V: TRBV9; CDR3: ASSEQGLTVGNEQY
V: TRBV21-1; CDR3: ASSKAVGHVNSPLH
V: TRBV20-1; CDR3: SARDFELGSNYGYT
V: TRBV15; CDR3: ATSRETNEKLF
V: TRBV5-1; CDR3: ASSPEGQGYGYT
V: TRBV5-1; CDR3: ASSSDRQTQY
V: TRBV20-1; CDR3: SASNSYYGYT
V: TRBV12-3/TRBV12-4; CDR3: ASRPDTQETQY
V: TRBV10-3; CDR3: AIRPRDRVGEQY
V: TRBV10-2; CDR3: ASSDPGLASSYEQY
V: TRBV27; CDR3: ASSDRQGDGYT
V: TRBV7-3; CDR3: ASSLSRNNEKLF